This T cell receptor beta chain was found in a study of blood T cell repertoires in COVID-19. Study overall: The analysed material was cDNA or gDNA that came from T cells, B-cell-depleted T cells, or PBMCs.

In this sample, this clone turned up many times. Sequencing used immunoSEQ multiplex PCR; TCRdb keeps in-frame clones, though not all of them. The profile shows over 85,000 clones, roughly 90% of them singletons. With 4 bases clipped from V and 1 base from J, the junction kept 7 bases outside the gene matches. From germline, CDR1 is MGHRA and CDR2 YSYEKL. The CDR3 covers 16 residues. This clonotype was obtained from a woman of 80 years or more with acute or convalescent COVID-19. The sequencing sample was made of peripheral blood. The chain couples TRBV4-1 to TRBJ2-5; 9 bases map to TRBD2. CDR3 loop: CASSRLAGGAQETQYF. CDR3 DNA sequence: TGCGCCAGCAGCCGGCTGGCGGGGGGGGCCCAAGAGACCCAGTACTTC.